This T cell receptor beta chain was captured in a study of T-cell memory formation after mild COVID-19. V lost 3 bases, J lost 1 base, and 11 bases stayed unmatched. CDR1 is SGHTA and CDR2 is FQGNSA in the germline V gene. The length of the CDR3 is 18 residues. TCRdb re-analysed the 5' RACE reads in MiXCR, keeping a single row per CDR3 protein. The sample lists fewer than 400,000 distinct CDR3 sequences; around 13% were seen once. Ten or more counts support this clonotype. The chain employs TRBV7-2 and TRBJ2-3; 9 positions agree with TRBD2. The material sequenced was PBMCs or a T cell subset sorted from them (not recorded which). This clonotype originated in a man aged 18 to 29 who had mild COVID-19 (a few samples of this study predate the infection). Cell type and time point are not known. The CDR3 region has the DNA TGTGCCAGCAGCTTTTTGCGGGGGGGCTACAGGGGCACAGATACGCAGTATTTT. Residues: CASSFLRGGYRGTDTQYF.